This T cell receptor beta chain originates from a study of memory CD4+ T cells and cytomegalovirus serostatus. The repertoire was sequenced with immunoSEQ multiplex PCR; TCRdb's copy has only in-frame clones and lacks some. The sample comprises 50,000 or so clones, 82% of which are singletons, and less than 0.6% rests with the top ten. As regards this clone: Its target is unknown.

Study observations and caveats: CD4+ memory repertoires contained about two fifths of the roughly 160 reported CMV TCRbeta sequences.

The sort gate was single viable CD3+CD4+CD8-CD45RO+ cells for memory CD4+ T cells. Serum IgG to CMV pp150, pp28, p38 and p52 defined serostatus. Trimming removed 6 bases from V and 3 bases from J, with 20 bases in between. Germline CDR1 reads MDHEN; CDR2 reads SYDVKM. The CDR3 runs 16 residues. Sequenced: memory CD4+ T cells from blood. This sequence joins TRBV28 and TRBJ1-2; no definite D call. The clonotype originates from an adult in good health and CMV-seronegative. The CDR3 sequence is CASSLYSEGLDYGYTF. Written as DNA, the CDR3 is TGTGCCAGCAGCCTTTATTCGGAGGGTTTAGACTATGGCTACACCTTC.